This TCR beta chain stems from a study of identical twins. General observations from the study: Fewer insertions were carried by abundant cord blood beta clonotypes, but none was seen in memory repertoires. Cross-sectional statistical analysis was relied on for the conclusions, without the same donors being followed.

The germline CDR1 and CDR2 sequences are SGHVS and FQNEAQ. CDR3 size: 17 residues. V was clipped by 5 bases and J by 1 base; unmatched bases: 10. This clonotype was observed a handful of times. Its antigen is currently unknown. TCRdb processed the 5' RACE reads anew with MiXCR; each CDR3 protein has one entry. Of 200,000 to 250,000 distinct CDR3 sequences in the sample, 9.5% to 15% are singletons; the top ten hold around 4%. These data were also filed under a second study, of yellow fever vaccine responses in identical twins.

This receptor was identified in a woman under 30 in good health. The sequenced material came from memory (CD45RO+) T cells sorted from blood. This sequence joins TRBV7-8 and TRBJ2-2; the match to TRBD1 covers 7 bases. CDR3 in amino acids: CASSTRGGARNTGELFF. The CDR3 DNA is TGTGCCAGCAGCACCCGAGGGGGCGCAAGGAACACCGGGGAGCTGTTTTTT. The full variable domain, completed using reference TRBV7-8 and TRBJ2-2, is GAGVSQSPRYKVAKRGQDVALRCDPISGHVSLFWYQQALGQGPEFLTYFQNEAQLDKSGLPSDRFFAERPEGSVSTLKIQRTQQEDSAVYLCASSTRGGARNTGELFFGEGSRLTVL.